This TCR beta chain derives from a study of CD8 T cells in Susac syndrome. Notes on the study in general: As the study acknowledged, the number of individuals who were part of its TCR sequencing and HLA analysis was relatively small.

For this clonotype: Its antigen is as yet unknown.

Germline lookup yields CDR1 SGHTA and CDR2 FQGNSA. Trimming shortened V by 5 bases and J by 4 bases, and 15 bases separated the two germline ends. The CDR3 length is 14 residues. CD8+ and CD4+ T cells circulating in blood were sequenced for TCR beta. Multiple sclerosis controls were treatment-naive patients with stable or active relapsing-remitting disease. Random-hexamer reverse transcription was applied to roughly 0.5 to 1 ug RNA. By means of immunoSEQ multiplex PCR, TCR beta CDR3 spanning 54 Vbeta and 13 Jbeta underwent amplification. TCRdb redid the calling of the immunoSEQ multiplex PCR reads with MiXCR, one entry per CDR3 protein. This sample has roughly 150,000 distinct CDR3 sequences, with about 94% found just once.

The sample consisted of CD8+ T cells from PBMCs. The rearrangement joins TRBV7-2 to TRBJ2-7; maybe TRBD1 (6 bases). This TCR was sampled from a human donor with multiple sclerosis. CDR3 coding DNA: TGTGCCAGCAGCCCTTGGGGACAAGTTTACGAGCAGTACTTC. It is translated as CASSPWGQVYEQYF.